A single TCR beta chain is shown here with its context. A multiplex PCR was run with 60 Vbeta primers and 13 Jbeta primers. Generated by immunoSEQ multiplex PCR, the TCRdb table keeps only in-frame clones and is missing some. Of about 150,000 clones listed, 70% are singletons. This CDR3 is 15 amino acids long. CDR1 and CDR2 from the germline V gene are MDHEN and SYDVKM. With V trimmed by 6 bases and J by 4 bases, 12 bases remained unmatched. This sample stems from a study of cytomegalovirus exposure and HLA in healthy donors. The sample consisted of PBMCs. This TCR was recovered from a woman aged 55-75 years in good health and CMV-seropositive. The chain employs TRBV28 and TRBJ2-7; 7 bases match TRBD1. CDR3 in amino acids: CASSPIGGQVYEQYF. CDR3 sequence (DNA): TGTGCCAGCAGCCCTATAGGGGGCCAGGTATACGAGCAGTACTTC.